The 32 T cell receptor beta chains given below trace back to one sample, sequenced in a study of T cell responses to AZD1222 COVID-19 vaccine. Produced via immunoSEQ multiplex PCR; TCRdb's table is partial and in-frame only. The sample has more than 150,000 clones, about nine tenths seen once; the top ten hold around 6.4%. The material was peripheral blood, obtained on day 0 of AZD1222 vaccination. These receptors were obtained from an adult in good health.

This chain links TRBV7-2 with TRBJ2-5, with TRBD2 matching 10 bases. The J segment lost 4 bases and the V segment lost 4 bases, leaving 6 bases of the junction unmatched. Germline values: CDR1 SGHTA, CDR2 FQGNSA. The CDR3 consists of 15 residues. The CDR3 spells CASSYSSGSVETQYF. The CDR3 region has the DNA TGTGCCAGCAGCTACTCTAGCGGGAGTGTAGAGACCCAGTACTTC.

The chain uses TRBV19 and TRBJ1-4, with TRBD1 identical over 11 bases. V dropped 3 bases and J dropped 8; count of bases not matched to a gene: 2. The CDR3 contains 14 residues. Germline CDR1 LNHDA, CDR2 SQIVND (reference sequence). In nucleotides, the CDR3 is TGTGCCAGTAGTATGGGACAGGGGGTAGAAAAACTGTTTTTT. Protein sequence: CASSMGQGVEKLFF.

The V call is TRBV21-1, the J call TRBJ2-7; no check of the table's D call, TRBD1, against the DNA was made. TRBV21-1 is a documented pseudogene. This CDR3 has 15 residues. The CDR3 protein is CASSKRGQELYEQYF. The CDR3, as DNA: TGTGCCAGCAGCAAGAGAGGACAGGAGTTGTACGAGCAGTACTTC.

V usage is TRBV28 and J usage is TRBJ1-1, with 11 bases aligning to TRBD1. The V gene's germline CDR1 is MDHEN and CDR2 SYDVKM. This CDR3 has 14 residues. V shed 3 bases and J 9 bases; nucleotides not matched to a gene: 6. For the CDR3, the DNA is TGTGCCAGCAGTTTTGGACAGGGGGCCGGCAAAGCTTTCTTT. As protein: CASSFGQGAGKAFF.

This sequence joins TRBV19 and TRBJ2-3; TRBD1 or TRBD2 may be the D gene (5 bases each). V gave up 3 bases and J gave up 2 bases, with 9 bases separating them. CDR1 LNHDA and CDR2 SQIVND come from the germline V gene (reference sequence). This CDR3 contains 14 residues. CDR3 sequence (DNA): TGTGCCAGTAGTATGAGGGGAAACACAGATACGCAGTATTTT. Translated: CASSMRGNTDTQYF.

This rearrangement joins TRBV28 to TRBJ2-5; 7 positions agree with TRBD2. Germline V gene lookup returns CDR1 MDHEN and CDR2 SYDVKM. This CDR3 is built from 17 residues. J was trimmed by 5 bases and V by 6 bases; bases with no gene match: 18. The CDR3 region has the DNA TGTGCCAGCAGCCACCCCCCGGGACTAATTTCTGCGGAGACCCAGTACTTC. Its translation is CASSHPPGLISAETQYF.

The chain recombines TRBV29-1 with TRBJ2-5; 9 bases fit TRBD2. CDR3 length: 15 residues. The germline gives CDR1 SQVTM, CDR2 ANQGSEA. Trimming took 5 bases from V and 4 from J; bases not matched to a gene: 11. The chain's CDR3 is CSVTPGPAGGETQYF. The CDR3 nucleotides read TGCAGCGTTACACCAGGACCAGCGGGAGGAGAGACCCAGTACTTC.

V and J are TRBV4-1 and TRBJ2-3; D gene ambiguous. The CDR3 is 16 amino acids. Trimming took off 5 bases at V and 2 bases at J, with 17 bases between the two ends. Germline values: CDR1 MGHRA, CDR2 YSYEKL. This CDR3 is CASSYGMSLVTDTQYF. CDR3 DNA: TGCGCCAGCAGCTACGGCATGTCGCTGGTCACAGATACGCAGTATTTT.

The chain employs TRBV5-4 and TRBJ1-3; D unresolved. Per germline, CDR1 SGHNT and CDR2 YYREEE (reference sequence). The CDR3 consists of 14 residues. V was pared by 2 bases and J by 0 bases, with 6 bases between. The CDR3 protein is CASSFYNSGNTIYF. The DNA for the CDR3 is TGTGCCAGCAGCTTCTACAACTCTGGAAACACCATATATTTT.

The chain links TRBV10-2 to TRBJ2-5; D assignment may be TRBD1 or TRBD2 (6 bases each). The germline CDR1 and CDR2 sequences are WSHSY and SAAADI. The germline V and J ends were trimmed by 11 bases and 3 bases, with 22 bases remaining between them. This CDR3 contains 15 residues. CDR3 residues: CAASPPGALEETQYF. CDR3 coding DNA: TGCGCCGCCTCACCCCCGGGGGCTTTGGAAGAGACCCAGTACTTC.

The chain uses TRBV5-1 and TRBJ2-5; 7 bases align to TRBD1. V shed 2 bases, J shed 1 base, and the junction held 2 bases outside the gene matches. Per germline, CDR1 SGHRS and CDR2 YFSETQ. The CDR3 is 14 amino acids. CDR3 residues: CASSLQGSQETQYF. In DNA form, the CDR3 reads TGCGCCAGCAGCTTACAGGGGAGCCAAGAGACCCAGTACTTC. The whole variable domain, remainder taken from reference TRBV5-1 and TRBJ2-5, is KAGVTQTPRYLIKTRGQQVTLSCSPISGHRSVSWYQQTPGQGLQFLFEYFSETQRNKGNFPGRFSGRQFSNSRSEMNVSTLELGDSALYLCASSLQGSQETQYFGPGTRLLVL.

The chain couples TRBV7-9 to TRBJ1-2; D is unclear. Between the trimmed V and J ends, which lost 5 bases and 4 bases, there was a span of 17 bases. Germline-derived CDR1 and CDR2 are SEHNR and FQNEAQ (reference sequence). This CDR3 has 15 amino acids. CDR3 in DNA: TGTGCCAGCAGCCCTACTGGGCCGGTGGCCTATGGCTACACCTTC. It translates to CASSPTGPVAYGYTF.

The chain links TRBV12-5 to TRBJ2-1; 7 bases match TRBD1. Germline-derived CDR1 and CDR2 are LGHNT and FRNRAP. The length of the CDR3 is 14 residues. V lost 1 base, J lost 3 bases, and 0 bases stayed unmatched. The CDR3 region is CASGLDRGYNEQFF. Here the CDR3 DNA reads TGTGCTAGTGGTTTGGACAGGGGCTACAATGAGCAGTTCTTC.

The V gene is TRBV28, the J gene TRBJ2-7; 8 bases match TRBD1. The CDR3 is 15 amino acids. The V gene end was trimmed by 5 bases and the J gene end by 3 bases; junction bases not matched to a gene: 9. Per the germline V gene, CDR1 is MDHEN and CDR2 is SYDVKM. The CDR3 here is CASSGGQVGNYEQYF. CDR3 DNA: TGTGCCAGCAGTGGGGGACAGGTGGGAAACTACGAGCAGTACTTC.

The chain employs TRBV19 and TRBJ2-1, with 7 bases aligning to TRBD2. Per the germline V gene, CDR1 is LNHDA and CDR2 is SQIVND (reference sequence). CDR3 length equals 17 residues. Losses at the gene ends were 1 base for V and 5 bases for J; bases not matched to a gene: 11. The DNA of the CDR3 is TGTGCCAGTAGTATAGGCGGGAGAAGCGGGATCCACAATGAGCAGTTCTTC. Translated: CASSIGGRSGIHNEQFF. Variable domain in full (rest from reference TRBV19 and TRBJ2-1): DGGITQSPKYLFRKEGQNVTLSCEQNLNHDAMYWYRQDPGQGLRLIYYSQIVNDFQKGDIAEGYSVSREKKESFPLTVTSAQKNPTAFYLCASSIGGRSGIHNEQFFGPGTRLTVL.

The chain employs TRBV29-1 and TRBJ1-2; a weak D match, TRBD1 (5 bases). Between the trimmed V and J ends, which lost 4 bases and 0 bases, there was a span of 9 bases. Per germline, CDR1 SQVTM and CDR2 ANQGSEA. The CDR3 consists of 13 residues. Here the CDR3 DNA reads TGCAGCGTTGTAGGAGGGGCTAACTATGGCTACACCTTC. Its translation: CSVVGGANYGYTF.

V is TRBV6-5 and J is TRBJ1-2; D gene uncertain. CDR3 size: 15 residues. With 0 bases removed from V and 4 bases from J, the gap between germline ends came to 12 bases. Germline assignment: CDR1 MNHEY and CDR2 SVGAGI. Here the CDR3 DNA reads TGTGCCAGCAGTTACTCGATCTACCGCCCCTATGGCTACACCTTC. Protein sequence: CASSYSIYRPYGYTF.

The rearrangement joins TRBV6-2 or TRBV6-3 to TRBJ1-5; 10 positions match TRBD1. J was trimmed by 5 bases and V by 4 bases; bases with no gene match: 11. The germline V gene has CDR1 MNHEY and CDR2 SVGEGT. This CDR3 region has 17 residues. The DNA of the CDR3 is TGTGCCAGCAGTTTCGGGGACAGGGGCTCGGGCGATCAGCCCCAGCATTTT. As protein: CASSFGDRGSGDQPQHF.

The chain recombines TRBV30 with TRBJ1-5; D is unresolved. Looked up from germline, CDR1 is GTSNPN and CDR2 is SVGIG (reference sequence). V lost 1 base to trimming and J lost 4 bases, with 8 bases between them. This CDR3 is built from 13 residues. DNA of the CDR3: TGTGCCTGGAGTGCGGTCGGGAATCAGCCCCAGCATTTT. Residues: CAWSAVGNQPQHF.

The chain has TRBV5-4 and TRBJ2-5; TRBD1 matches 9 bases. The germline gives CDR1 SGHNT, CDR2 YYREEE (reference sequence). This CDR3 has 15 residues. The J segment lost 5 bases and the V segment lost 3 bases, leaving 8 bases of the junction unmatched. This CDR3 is CASSWGQGSVETQYF. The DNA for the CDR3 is TGTGCCAGCAGCTGGGGACAGGGATCAGTGGAGACCCAGTACTTC.

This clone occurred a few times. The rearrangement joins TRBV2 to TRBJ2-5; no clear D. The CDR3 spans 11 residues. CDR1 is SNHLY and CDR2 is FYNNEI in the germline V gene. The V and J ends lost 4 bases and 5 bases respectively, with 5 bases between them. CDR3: CASSGAETQYF. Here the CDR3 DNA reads TGTGCCAGCAGTGGAGCCGAGACCCAGTACTTC.

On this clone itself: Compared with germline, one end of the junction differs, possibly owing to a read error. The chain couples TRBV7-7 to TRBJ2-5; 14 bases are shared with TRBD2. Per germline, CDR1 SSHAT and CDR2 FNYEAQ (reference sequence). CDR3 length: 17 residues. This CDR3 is CASSLGRLAGGRETQYF. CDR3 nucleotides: TGTGCTAGCAGCTTAGGACGACTAGCGGGGGGGCGGGAGACCCAGTACTTC. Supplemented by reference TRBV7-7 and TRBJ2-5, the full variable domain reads GAGVSQSPRYKVTKRGQDVTLRCDPISSHATLYWYQQALGQGPEFLTYFNYEAQPDKSGLPSDRFSAERPEGSISTLTIQRTEQRDSAMYRCASSLGRLAGGRETQYFGPGTRLLVL.

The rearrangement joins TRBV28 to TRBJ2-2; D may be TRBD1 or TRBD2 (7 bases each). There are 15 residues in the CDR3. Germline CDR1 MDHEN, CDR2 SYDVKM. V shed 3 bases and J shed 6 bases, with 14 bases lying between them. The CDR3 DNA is TGTGCCAGCAGTTTCCCCAGGGGGGGTGCCGGGGAGCTGTTTTTT. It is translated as CASSFPRGGAGELFF.

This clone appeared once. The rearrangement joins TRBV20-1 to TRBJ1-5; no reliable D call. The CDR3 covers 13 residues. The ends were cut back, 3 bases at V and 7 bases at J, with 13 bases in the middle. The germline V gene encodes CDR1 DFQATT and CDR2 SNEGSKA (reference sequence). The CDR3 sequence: CSASLGSEQPQHF. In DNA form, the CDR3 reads TGCAGTGCTAGTCTCGGGTCGGAACAGCCCCAGCATTTT.

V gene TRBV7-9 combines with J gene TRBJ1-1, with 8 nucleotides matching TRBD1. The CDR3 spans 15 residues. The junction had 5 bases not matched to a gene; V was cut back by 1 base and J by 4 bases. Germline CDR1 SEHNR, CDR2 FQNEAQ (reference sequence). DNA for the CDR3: TGTGCCAGCAGCTTAGGGACAGGGCTAGTCACTGAAGCTTTCTTT. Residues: CASSLGTGLVTEAFF.

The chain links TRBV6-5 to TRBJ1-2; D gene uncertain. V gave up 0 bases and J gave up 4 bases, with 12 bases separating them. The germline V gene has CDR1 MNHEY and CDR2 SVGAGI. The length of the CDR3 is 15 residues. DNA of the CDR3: TGTGCCAGCAGTTACTCGACGGGAGGTGCCTATGGCTACACCTTC. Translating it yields CASSYSTGGAYGYTF.

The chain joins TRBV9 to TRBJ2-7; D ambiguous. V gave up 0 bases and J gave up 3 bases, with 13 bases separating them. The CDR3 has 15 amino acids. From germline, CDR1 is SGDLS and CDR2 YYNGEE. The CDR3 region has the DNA TGTGCCAGCAGCGTAGCAGGACGGACGATCTACGAGCAGTACTTC. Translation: CASSVAGRTIYEQYF.

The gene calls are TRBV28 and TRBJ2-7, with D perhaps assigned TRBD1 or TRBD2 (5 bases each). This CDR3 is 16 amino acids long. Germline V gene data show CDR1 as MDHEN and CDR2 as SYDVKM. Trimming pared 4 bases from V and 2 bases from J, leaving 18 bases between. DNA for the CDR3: TGTGCCAGCAGTTCCTCAGGGACCCCGTGGGCCTACGAGCAGTACTTC. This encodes CASSSSGTPWAYEQYF.

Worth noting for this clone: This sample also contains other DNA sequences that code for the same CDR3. CDR3 DNA: TGTGCCAGCAGTTTCAGTCCAAATCAGCCCCAGCATTTT. The encoded protein is CASSFSPNQPQHF. The genes are TRBV12-3 or TRBV12-4 and TRBJ1-5; D is unresolved. CDR3 length: 13 residues. Trimming removed 3 bases at V and 4 bases at J, with 7 bases between.

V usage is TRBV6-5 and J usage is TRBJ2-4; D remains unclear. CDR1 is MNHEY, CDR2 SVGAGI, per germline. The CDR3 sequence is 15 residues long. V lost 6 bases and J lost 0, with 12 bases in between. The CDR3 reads CASSRTELAKNIQYF. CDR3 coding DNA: TGTGCCAGCAGCCGGACCGAATTAGCCAAAAACATTCAGTACTTC.

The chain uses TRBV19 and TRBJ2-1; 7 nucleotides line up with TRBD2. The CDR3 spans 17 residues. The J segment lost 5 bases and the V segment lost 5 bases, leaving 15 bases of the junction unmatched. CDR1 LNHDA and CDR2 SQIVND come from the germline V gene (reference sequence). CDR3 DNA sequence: TGTGCCAGTAGTTCGAGAACCGCCTTCAGCGGGAACAATGAGCAGTTCTTC. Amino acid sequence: CASSSRTAFSGNNEQFF.

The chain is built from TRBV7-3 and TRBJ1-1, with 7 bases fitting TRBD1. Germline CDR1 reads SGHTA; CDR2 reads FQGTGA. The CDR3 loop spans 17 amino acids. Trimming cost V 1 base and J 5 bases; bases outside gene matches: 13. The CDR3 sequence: CASSLRVPDRMGTEAFF. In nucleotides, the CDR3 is TGTGCCAGCAGCTTAAGGGTCCCGGACAGGATGGGAACTGAAGCTTTCTTT.